This T cell receptor (beta chain) was captured by sequencing in a study of blood T cell repertoires in COVID-19. About the study: The United States, Italy and Spain provided the acute and convalescent COVID-19 samples. PBMCs, B-cell-depleted T cells, or T cells provided the cDNA or gDNA that made up the material.

Under the authors' procedure: By means of reference gene primer amplification, nucleated cell counts were estimated. Sequenced by immunoSEQ multiplex PCR; TCRdb stores in-frame clones only, minus some. V, J and clone size are taken as reported in that table, and D and trimming were inferred from the DNA itself. The sample carries about 100,000 clones, approximately 90% recorded once. CDR3 size: 14 residues. V was pared by 4 bases and J by 4 bases, with 13 bases between. Looked up from germline, CDR1 is MGHRA and CDR2 is YSYEKL. The clonotype comes from a man aged 50-59 years with active COVID-19. The material sequenced was peripheral blood. The gene calls are TRBV4-1 and TRBJ1-2; D gene unclear. DNA of the CDR3: TGCGCCAGCAGCCGCGTTGGGGAGGGCTATGGCTACACCTTC. Its translation: CASSRVGEGYGYTF.